These 14 T cell receptor beta chains originate from one sample sequenced in a study of shared clonotypes between healthy human individuals. Profiled with immunoSEQ multiplex PCR; TCRdb holds only in-frame clones, not every one. The sample has some 1,100,000 clones, approximately 80% seen once. The sequenced sample consisted of memory CD4+ T cells from PBMCs. The subset is: CD45RA-negative fraction. The receptor set was obtained from a man younger than 30 in good health. Some clones in this sample may be carry-over from other donors' samples.

V is TRBV9 and J is TRBJ2-5; TRBD1 might be the D (6 bases). Germline values: CDR1 SGDLS, CDR2 YYNGEE. Trimming stripped 4 bases from V and 5 bases from J, with 21 bases between. The CDR3 is 16 amino acids. The CDR3 DNA sequence: TGTGCCAGCAGCACAGACACAGGGTCCATTTGGGAGACCCAGTACTTC. Residues: CASSTDTGSIWETQYF.

CDR3 protein: CASSLGAGEYGKSTDTQYF. CDR3 DNA: TGTGCCAGCAGCTTAGGGGCCGGAGAGTATGGTAAGAGCACAGATACGCAGTATTTT. The genes are TRBV5-6 and TRBJ2-3, with D perhaps matching TRBD1 (5 bases). V was shortened by 2 bases and J by 0 bases, with 22 bases between the two germline ends. The germline V gene has CDR1 SGHDT and CDR2 YYEEEE. The CDR3 is 19 amino acids.

The gene calls are TRBV7-9 and TRBJ2-5; the D is unclear. The CDR3 has 14 amino acids. Germline assignment: CDR1 SEHNR and CDR2 FQNEAQ (reference sequence). Between the trimmed V and J ends, which lost 5 bases and 7 bases, there was a span of 17 bases. The CDR3 loop reads CASSPPDPPGTQYF. The DNA for the CDR3 is TGTGCCAGCAGCCCGCCGGATCCCCCCGGGACCCAGTACTTC.

V is TRBV11-2 and J is TRBJ1-2; unclear D gene. V gave up 4 bases and J gave up 1 base, with 16 bases separating them. Per the germline V gene, CDR1 is SGHAT and CDR2 is FQNNGV. The CDR3 extends over 16 amino acids. The CDR3 is CASSSLRREFNYGYTF. For the CDR3, the DNA is TGTGCCAGCAGCTCCTTGAGGAGGGAGTTTAACTATGGCTACACCTTC.

This chain connects TRBV11-2 to TRBJ2-7; a possible D gene is TRBD2 (6 bases). V was clipped by 2 bases and J by 2 bases, with 16 bases between them. The CDR3 spans 16 residues. The V gene's germline CDR1 is SGHAT and CDR2 FQNNGV. This CDR3 reads CASSLIGGPSTYEQYF. DNA of the CDR3: TGTGCCAGCAGCTTAATCGGGGGACCCTCTACCTACGAGCAGTACTTC.

This sequence joins TRBV11-2 and TRBJ1-1; D not resolved. Germline loops: CDR1 SGHAT, CDR2 FQNNGV. The CDR3 length is 12 residues. The V end lost 4 bases, the J end lost 8 bases, and 11 bases lay between the germline ends. The CDR3 DNA sequence: TGTGCCAGCAGCTCACCGACGGGCGAAGCTTTCTTT. Translating gives CASSSPTGEAFF.

A single count supports this clone. The gene calls are TRBV4-1 and TRBJ1-2; D not certain. Germline V CDR1 and CDR2: MGHRA, YSYEKL. Trimming stripped 0 bases from V and 11 bases from J, with 13 bases between. There are 13 residues in the CDR3. In DNA form, the CDR3 reads TGCGCCAGCAGCCAAGATCTCTGGGGAGGGTACACCTTC. Translating it yields CASSQDLWGGYTF.

This chain joins TRBV19 and TRBJ2-4, with 14 bases lining up with TRBD2. CDR1 LNHDA and CDR2 SQIVND come from the germline V gene (reference sequence). The CDR3 runs 17 residues. The V gene end was trimmed by 6 bases and the J gene end by 2 bases; junction bases not matched to a gene: 6. The DNA for the CDR3 is TGTGCCAGTAGGGGACTAGCGGGAGAACCTTCCAAAAACATTCAGTACTTC. Protein: CASRGLAGEPSKNIQYF.

V gene TRBV11-2 combines with J gene TRBJ2-7; 8 nucleotides agree with TRBD2. Per germline, CDR1 SGHAT and CDR2 FQNNGV. The CDR3 consists of 14 residues. After removal of 5 bases from V and 13 bases from J, the junction contained 16 bases not matched to a gene. The CDR3 reads CASSPHYSGTPDYF. The CDR3 coding sequence is TGTGCCAGCAGCCCGCACTATAGCGGGACCCCCGATTACTTC.

The chain uses TRBV6-1 and TRBJ2-5, with D possibly TRBD2 on 6 matching bases. Trimming removed 8 bases from V and 5 bases from J, with 12 bases in between. The CDR3 has 12 residues. CDR1 and CDR2 (germline): MNHNS, SASEGT. CDR3 DNA sequence: TGTGCCAGCGGAGGGCGCTTTGAGACCCAGTACTTC. This gives the protein CASGGRFETQYF.

This sequence joins TRBV20-1 and TRBJ2-1; no definite D call. Germline V gene data show CDR1 as DFQATT and CDR2 as SNEGSKA (reference sequence). V was clipped by 5 bases and J by 3 bases, with 5 bases between them. The CDR3 has 11 amino acids. CDR3 sequence reads: CSAQLYNEQFF. CDR3 DNA sequence: TGCAGTGCTCAACTCTACAATGAGCAGTTCTTC.

V is TRBV27 and J is TRBJ1-5; D uncertain. Trimming stripped 2 bases from V and 1 base from J, with 3 bases between. Germline assignment: CDR1 MNHEY and CDR2 SMNVEV (reference sequence). This CDR3 is built from 13 residues. The CDR3 is CASSLISNQPQHF. The CDR3 bases are TGTGCCAGCAGTTTAATCAGCAATCAGCCCCAGCATTTT.

In its sample, this clone was seen once. The chain recombines TRBV7-2 with TRBJ2-7; tentatively, D is TRBD1 (8 bases). The ends were cut back, 4 bases at V and 6 bases at J, with 16 bases in the middle. This CDR3 spans 14 amino acids. In germline, CDR1 is SGHTA, CDR2 FQGNSA. CDR3 sequence reads: CASSWTTGGVEQYF. In DNA, the CDR3 is TGTGCCAGCAGCTGGACTACAGGGGGGGTCGAGCAGTACTTC.

This chain connects TRBV5-8 to TRBJ2-2; D is possibly TRBD1 (7 bases). V was pared by 4 bases and J by 1 base, with 14 bases between. CDR3 length: 16 amino acids. Per the germline V gene, CDR1 is SGHTS and CDR2 is YDEGEE. CDR3: CASSPRGALNTGELFF. The CDR3 DNA sequence: TGTGCCAGCAGCCCCAGGGGGGCCTTGAACACCGGGGAGCTGTTTTTT.